This TCR beta chain was captured by sequencing in a study of blood T cell repertoires in COVID-19. Study-level background: The cDNA or gDNA used as material had been derived from T cells, B-cell-depleted T cells, or PBMCs.

The authors' processing: Amplifying reference gene primers gave estimates of nucleated cell counts. Sequencing was performed with immunoSEQ multiplex PCR; in TCRdb, only in-frame clones are kept and a portion is missing. The V and J calls and clone size were taken over from that table, and D and trimming were inferred from the DNA. The table lists some 200,000 clones, around 81% of them singletons. This receptor was identified in a woman under 40 who had recovered from COVID-19. The sample was peripheral blood.

CDR3: CASSLSNSGSGRGYNEQFF. The CDR3 DNA is TGTGCCAGCAGTTTGTCCAACTCCGGTAGCGGGAGAGGCTACAATGAGCAGTTCTTC. This chain uses TRBV28 with TRBJ2-1; 9 bases fit TRBD2. J was trimmed by 3 bases and V by 3 bases; bases with no gene match: 15. The CDR3 is 19 amino acids. Germline V gene sequence: CDR1 MDHEN, CDR2 SYDVKM.